This T cell receptor beta chain stems from a study of cytomegalovirus exposure and HLA in healthy donors. Study results and limitations: For most TCR sequences rarity was the rule, although some public TCRs occurred in many donors.

The germline CDR1 and CDR2 sequences are SGHRS and YFSETQ. CDR3 length equals 15 residues. The junction had 12 bases not matched to a gene; V was cut back by 5 bases and J by 6 bases. This PCR relied on a set of 60 Vbeta primers and 13 Jbeta primers. Clones were read by immunoSEQ multiplex PCR, and TCRdb kept only the in-frame ones, dropping some. The table has 160,000 or so clones, approximately 80% seen once. Comments on this clone: What it binds is not known.

This TCR derives from a woman aged 45-60 years in good health and CMV-seropositive. Sample: PBMCs. The chain recombines TRBV5-1 with TRBJ1-2; 8 bases align to TRBD1. This CDR3 is CASRVSPGGANGYTF. In nucleotides, the CDR3 is TGCGCCAGCAGAGTTTCTCCAGGGGGCGCAAATGGCTACACCTTC.